This is a list of T cell receptor beta chains from one sample in a study of blood T cells in healthy people across ages. TCRdb re-derived calls from the 5' RACE reads in MiXCR, one entry per CDR3 protein. The table records 700,000 to 950,000 distinct CDR3 sequences, more than 45% of them present only once. Material: blood. Every receptor here comes from a man aged 25-45 years in good health. Each CDR3 is given with its conserved first and last residue. Each record gives: D gene, clone size, J gene, V gene, CDR3 protein, CDR3 DNA. A D gene is named only where the DNA matches it firmly. A row's size may be missing; if present it is once, few, many or a size class.

D: .
size: .
J: TRBJ2-7
V: TRBV20-1
CDR3: CSARGWGTSSYEQYF
DNA: TGCAGTGCTAGAGGTTGGGGGACGAGCTCCTACGAGCAGTACTTC

D: .
size: few
J: TRBJ1-4
V: TRBV27
CDR3: CASSPLGGDEKLFF
DNA: TGTGCCAGCAGTCCCCTTGGGGGGGATGAAAAACTGTTTTTT

D: .
size: few
J: TRBJ2-7
V: TRBV9
CDR3: CASSVERSYEQYF
DNA: TGTGCCAGCAGCGTAGAACGAAGCTACGAGCAGTACTTC

D: .
size: once
J: TRBJ2-1
V: TRBV14
CDR3: CASSQGSWGQFF
DNA: TGTGCCAGCAGCCAAGGTAGCTGGGGGCAGTTCTTC

D: .
size: .
J: TRBJ2-7
V: TRBV4-2
CDR3: CASSQESGQESSYEQYF
DNA: TGTGCCAGCAGCCAAGAATCCGGGCAGGAGAGCTCCTACGAGCAGTACTTC

D: .
size: .
J: TRBJ2-4
V: TRBV7-2
CDR3: CAGSPPAGGNIQYF
DNA: TGTGCCGGCAGCCCGCCCGCAGGAGGGAACATTCAGTACTTC

D: TRBD2
size: .
J: TRBJ2-5
V: TRBV5-4
CDR3: CASSSRLAAQETQYF
DNA: TGTGCCAGCAGCTCAAGACTAGCGGCCCAAGAGACCCAGTACTTC

D: TRBD1
size: .
J: TRBJ2-4
V: TRBV20-1
CDR3: CSARRDRDKNIQYF
DNA: TGCAGTGCTAGAAGGGACAGGGACAAAAACATTCAGTACTTC

D: .
size: .
J: TRBJ2-1
V: TRBV6-6
CDR3: CASSHQDLSYNEQFF
DNA: TGTGCCAGCAGTCATCAAGACTTATCCTACAATGAGCAGTTCTTC

D: .
size: .
J: TRBJ1-2
V: TRBV27
CDR3: CASRMSNYQYGYTF
DNA: TGTGCCAGCAGGATGTCCAATTACCAATATGGCTACACCTTC

D: TRBD2
size: few
J: TRBJ2-3
V: TRBV20-1
CDR3: CSARRLADNTDTQYF
DNA: TGCAGTGCTAGGAGGCTAGCGGACAACACAGATACGCAGTATTTT

D: .
size: .
J: TRBJ2-3
V: TRBV12-3/TRBV12-4
CDR3: CASTKTENTDTQYF
DNA: TGTGCCAGCACCAAAACCGAAAACACAGATACGCAGTATTTT

D: .
size: .
J: TRBJ2-5
V: TRBV4-1
CDR3: CASSQGFGTETQYF
DNA: TGCGCCAGCAGCCAAGGTTTTGGGACCGAGACCCAGTACTTC

D: .
size: .
J: TRBJ2-4
V: TRBV9
CDR3: CASSVEGLGGEQYF
DNA: TGTGCCAGCAGCGTAGAGGGACTGGGGGGTGAGCAGTACTTC

D: TRBD1
size: .
J: TRBJ1-2
V: TRBV7-9
CDR3: CASSTLPGQGYGYTF
DNA: TGTGCCAGCAGCACCTTACCTGGACAGGGGTATGGCTACACCTTC

D: .
size: .
J: TRBJ2-1
V: TRBV20-1
CDR3: CSAEGLPNEQFF
DNA: TGCAGTGCGGAGGGACTTCCTAATGAGCAGTTCTTC

D: TRBD1
size: .
J: TRBJ1-2
V: TRBV6-5
CDR3: CASSYPSDTGGGYGYTF
DNA: TGTGCCAGCAGTTACCCTTCTGATACAGGGGGCGGGTATGGCTACACCTTC

D: .
size: .
J: TRBJ1-1
V: TRBV20-1
CDR3: CSARGVSGEAFF
DNA: TGCAGTGCTAGAGGAGTATCGGGTGAAGCTTTCTTT

D: .
size: .
J: TRBJ2-7
V: TRBV7-2
CDR3: CASSSSAQLYEQYF
DNA: TGTGCCAGCAGCTCTTCCGCGCAACTCTACGAGCAGTACTTC

D: TRBD1
size: once
J: TRBJ2-1
V: TRBV5-1
CDR3: CASSVGPRQGAGEQFF
DNA: TGCGCCAGCAGCGTAGGACCCCGACAGGGGGCGGGTGAGCAGTTCTTC

D: TRBD1
size: .
J: TRBJ2-3
V: TRBV12-3/TRBV12-4
CDR3: CASSKRQGRRDTQYF
DNA: TGTGCCAGCAGTAAACGACAGGGGAGGAGAGATACGCAGTATTTT

D: .
size: .
J: TRBJ2-7
V: TRBV9
CDR3: CASSVGTQLYEQYF
DNA: TGTGCCAGCAGCGTAGGAACGCAACTTTACGAGCAGTACTTC

D: .
size: .
J: TRBJ1-1
V: TRBV6-5
CDR3: CASNDRVQRLDGAFF
DNA: TGTGCCAGCAACGACCGGGTACAGAGGCTAGATGGGGCTTTCTTT

D: .
size: .
J: TRBJ2-3
V: TRBV28
CDR3: CASSPIALGITDTQYF
DNA: TGTGCCAGCAGTCCCATAGCTCTCGGGATCACAGATACGCAGTATTTT

D: TRBD2
size: .
J: TRBJ2-5
V: TRBV6-5
CDR3: CASSDGTSGAGEQYF
DNA: TGTGCCAGCAGTGACGGGACTAGCGGGGCCGGGGAGCAGTACTTC

D: .
size: many
J: TRBJ1-1
V: TRBV9
CDR3: CASSSGQDTSRGAFF
DNA: TGTGCCAGCAGCTCCGGTCAGGACACATCAAGGGGGGCTTTCTTT

D: .
size: .
J: TRBJ2-7
V: TRBV20-1
CDR3: CSAAGLQGYYEQYF
DNA: TGCAGTGCTGCCGGACTTCAAGGATACTACGAGCAGTACTTC

D: TRBD2
size: .
J: TRBJ2-5
V: TRBV9
CDR3: CASSVGAGGPGETQYF
DNA: TGTGCCAGCAGCGTAGGGGCGGGAGGGCCAGGAGAGACCCAGTACTTC

D: .
size: few
J: TRBJ2-3
V: TRBV5-6
CDR3: CASSLALWEGDTQYF
DNA: TGTGCCAGCAGCTTGGCCCTGTGGGAAGGGGATACGCAGTATTTT

D: TRBD2
size: few
J: TRBJ2-5
V: TRBV5-1
CDR3: CASSLELAGQETQYF
DNA: TGCGCCAGCAGCTTGGAGCTAGCGGGCCAAGAGACCCAGTACTTC

D: .
size: .
J: TRBJ2-5
V: TRBV7-9
CDR3: CASSLKASVEETQYF
DNA: TGTGCCAGCAGCTTAAAAGCTAGCGTTGAAGAGACCCAGTACTTC

D: .
size: few
J: TRBJ2-3
V: TRBV28
CDR3: CASRTTLDTQYF
DNA: TGTGCCAGCAGAACCACCCTAGATACGCAGTATTTT

D: .
size: few
J: TRBJ1-5
V: TRBV6-6
CDR3: CASRTVWAGNQPQHF
DNA: TGTGCCAGCAGAACCGTTTGGGCGGGCAATCAGCCCCAGCATTTT

D: TRBD1
size: .
J: TRBJ2-7
V: TRBV7-2
CDR3: CASSPGLGTGSYEQYF
DNA: TGTGCCAGCAGCCCGGGGCTGGGGACAGGATCCTACGAGCAGTACTTC

D: .
size: .
J: TRBJ2-1
V: TRBV13
CDR3: CASSAASNEQFF
DNA: TGTGCCAGCAGCGCAGCCTCCAATGAGCAGTTCTTC

D: TRBD1
size: .
J: TRBJ1-2
V: TRBV4-1
CDR3: CASSQDWGQPAPNYGYTF
DNA: TGCGCCAGCAGCCAAGACTGGGGACAGCCAGCCCCTAACTATGGCTACACCTTC

D: .
size: .
J: TRBJ2-3
V: TRBV11-2
CDR3: CASSLSLPGSTDTQYF
DNA: TGTGCCAGCAGCTTAAGTCTCCCCGGAAGCACAGATACGCAGTATTTT